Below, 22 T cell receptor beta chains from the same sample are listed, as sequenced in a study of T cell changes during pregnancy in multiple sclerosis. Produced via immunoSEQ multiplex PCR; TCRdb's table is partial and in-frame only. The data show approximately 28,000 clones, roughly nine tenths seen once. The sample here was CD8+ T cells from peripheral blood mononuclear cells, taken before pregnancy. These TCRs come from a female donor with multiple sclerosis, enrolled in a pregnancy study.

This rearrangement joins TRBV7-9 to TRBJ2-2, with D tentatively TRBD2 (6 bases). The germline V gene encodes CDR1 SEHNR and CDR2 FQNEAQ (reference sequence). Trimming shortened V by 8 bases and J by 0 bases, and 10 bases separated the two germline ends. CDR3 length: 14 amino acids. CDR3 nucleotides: TGTGCCAGCTCGGGGGTCGCGAACACCGGGGAGCTGTTTTTT. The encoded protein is CASSGVANTGELFF. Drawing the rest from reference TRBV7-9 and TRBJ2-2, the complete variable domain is DTGVSQNPRHKITKRGQNVTFRCDPISEHNRLYWYRQTLGQGPEFLTYFQNEAQLEKSRLLSDRFSAERPKGSFSTLEIQRTEQGDSAMYLCASSGVANTGELFFGEGSRLTVL.

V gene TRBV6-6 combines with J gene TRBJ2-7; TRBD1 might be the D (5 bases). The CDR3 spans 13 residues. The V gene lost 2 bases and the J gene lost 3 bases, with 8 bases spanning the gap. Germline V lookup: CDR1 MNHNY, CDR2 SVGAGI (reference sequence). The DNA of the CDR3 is TGTGCCAGCAGTTACCTGACAGACTACGAGCAGTACTTC. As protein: CASSYLTDYEQYF.

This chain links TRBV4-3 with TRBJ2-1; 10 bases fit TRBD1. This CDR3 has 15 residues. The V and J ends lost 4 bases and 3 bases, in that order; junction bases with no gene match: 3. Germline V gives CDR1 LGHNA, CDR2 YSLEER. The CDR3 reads CASSPDRGFYNEQFF. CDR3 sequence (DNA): TGCGCCAGCAGCCCGGACAGGGGGTTCTACAATGAGCAGTTCTTC.

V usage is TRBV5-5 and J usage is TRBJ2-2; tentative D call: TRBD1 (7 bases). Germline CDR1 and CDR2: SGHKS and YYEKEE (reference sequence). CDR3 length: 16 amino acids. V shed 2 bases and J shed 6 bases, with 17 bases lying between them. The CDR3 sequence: CASSFAGGGHAGELFF. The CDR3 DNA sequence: TGTGCCAGCAGCTTCGCAGGGGGAGGTCACGCCGGGGAGCTGTTTTTT.

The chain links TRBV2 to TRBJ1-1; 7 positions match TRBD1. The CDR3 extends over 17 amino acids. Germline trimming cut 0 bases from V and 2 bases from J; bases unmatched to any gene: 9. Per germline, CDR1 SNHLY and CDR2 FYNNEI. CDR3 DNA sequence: TGTGCCAGCAGTGAAGCGCGGGGGGGGACAGCTAACACTGAAGCTTTCTTT. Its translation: CASSEARGGTANTEAFF.

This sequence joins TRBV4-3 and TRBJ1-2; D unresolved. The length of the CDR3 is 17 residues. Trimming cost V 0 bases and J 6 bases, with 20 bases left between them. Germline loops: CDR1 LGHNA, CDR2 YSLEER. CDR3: CASSQDLGASLRHGYTF. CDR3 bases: TGCGCCAGCAGCCAAGATCTCGGAGCATCGCTACGGCATGGCTACACCTTC.

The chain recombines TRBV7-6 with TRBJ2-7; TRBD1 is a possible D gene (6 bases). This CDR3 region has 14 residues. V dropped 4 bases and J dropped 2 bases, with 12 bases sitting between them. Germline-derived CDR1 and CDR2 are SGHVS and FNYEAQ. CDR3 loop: CASSSEDRPYEQYF. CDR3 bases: TGTGCCAGCAGCTCAGAGGACAGACCCTACGAGCAGTACTTC.

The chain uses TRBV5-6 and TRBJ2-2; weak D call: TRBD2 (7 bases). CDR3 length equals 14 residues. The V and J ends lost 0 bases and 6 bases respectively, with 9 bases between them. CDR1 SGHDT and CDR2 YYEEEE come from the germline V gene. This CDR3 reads CASSLGGGSGELFF. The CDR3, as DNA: TGTGCCAGCAGCTTGGGGGGGGGCTCCGGGGAGCTGTTTTTT.

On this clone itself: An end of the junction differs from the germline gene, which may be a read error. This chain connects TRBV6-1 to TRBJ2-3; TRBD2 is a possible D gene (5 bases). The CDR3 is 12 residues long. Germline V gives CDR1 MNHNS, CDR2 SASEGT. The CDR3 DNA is TGTGCCAGCAGTACCTTGTGGGAGAAACCCCTCTTT. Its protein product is CASSTLWEKPLF.

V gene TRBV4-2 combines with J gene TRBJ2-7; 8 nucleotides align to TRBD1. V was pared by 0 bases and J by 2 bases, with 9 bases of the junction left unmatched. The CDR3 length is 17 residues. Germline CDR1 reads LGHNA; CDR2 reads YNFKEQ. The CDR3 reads CASSQEGPEQGAYEQYF. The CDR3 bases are TGTGCCAGCAGCCAAGAGGGGCCTGAACAGGGGGCCTACGAGCAGTACTTC.

CDR3 amino acids: CASGAGVEQYF. CDR3 DNA sequence: TGCGCCAGCGGGGCAGGGGTCGAGCAGTACTTC. This chain connects TRBV5-1 to TRBJ2-7; tentatively, D is TRBD1 (6 bases). Trimming shortened V by 7 bases and J by 6 bases, and 11 bases separated the two germline ends. Germline V CDR1 and CDR2: SGHRS, YFSETQ. The CDR3 covers 11 residues.

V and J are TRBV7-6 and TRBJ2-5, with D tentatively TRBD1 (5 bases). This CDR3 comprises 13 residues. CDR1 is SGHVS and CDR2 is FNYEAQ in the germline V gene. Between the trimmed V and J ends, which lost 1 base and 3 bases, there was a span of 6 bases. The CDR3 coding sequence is TGTGCCAGCAGCTTAGTAGGGGAAGAGACCCAGTACTTC. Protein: CASSLVGEETQYF.

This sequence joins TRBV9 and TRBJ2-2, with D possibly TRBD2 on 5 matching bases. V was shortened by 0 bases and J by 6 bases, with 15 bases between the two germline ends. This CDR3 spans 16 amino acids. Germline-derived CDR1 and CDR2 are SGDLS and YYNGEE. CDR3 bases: TGTGCCAGCAGCGTAGGGGGATGGCTAGCTGCCGGGGAGCTGTTTTTT. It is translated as CASSVGGWLAAGELFF.

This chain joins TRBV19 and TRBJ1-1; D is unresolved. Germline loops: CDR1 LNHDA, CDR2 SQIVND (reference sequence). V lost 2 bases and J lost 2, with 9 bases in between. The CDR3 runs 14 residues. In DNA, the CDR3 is TGTGCCAGTAGTATACGGGGTTACAACACTGAAGCTTTCTTT. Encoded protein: CASSIRGYNTEAFF. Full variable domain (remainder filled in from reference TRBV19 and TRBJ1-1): DGGITQSPKYLFRKEGQNVTLSCEQNLNHDAMYWYRQDPGQGLRLIYYSQIVNDFQKGDIAEGYSVSREKKESFPLTVTSAQKNPTAFYLCASSIRGYNTEAFFGQGTRLTVV.

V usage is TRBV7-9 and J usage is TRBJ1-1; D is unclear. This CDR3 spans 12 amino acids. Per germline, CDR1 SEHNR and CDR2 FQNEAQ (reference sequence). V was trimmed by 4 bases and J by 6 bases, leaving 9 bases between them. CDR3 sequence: CASSSQRAEAFF. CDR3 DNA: TGTGCCAGCAGCTCCCAGAGGGCTGAAGCTTTCTTT.

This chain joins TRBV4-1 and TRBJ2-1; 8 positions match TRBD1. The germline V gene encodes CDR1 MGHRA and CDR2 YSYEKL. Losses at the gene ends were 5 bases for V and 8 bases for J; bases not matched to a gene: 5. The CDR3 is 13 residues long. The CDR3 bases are TGCGCCAGCAGCGACCCAGGGGGCCATGAGCAGTTCTTC. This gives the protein CASSDPGGHEQFF.

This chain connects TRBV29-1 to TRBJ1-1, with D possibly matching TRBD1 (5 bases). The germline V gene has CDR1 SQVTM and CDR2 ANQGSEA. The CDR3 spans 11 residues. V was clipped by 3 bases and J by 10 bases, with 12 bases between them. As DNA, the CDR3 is TGCAGCGTTGACGGGACTGACTTAGCTTTCTTT. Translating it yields CSVDGTDLAFF.

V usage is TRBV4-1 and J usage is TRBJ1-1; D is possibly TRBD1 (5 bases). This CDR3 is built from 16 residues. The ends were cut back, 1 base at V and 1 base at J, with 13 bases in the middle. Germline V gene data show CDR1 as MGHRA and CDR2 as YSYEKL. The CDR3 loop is CASSQGEGRGNTEAFF. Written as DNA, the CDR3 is TGCGCCAGCAGCCAAGGGGAAGGGAGGGGGAACACTGAAGCTTTCTTT.

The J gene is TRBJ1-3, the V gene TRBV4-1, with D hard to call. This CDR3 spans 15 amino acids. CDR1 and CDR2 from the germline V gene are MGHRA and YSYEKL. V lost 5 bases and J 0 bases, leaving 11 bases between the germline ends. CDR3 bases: TGCGCCAGCAGCAAAACCAGCGACTCTGGAAACACCATATATTTT. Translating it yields CASSKTSDSGNTIYF.

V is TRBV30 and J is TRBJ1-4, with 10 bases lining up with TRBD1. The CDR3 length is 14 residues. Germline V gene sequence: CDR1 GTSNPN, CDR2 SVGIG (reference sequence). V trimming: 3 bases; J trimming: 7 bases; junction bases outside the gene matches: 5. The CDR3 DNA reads TGTGCCTGGAGGGGCGGACAGGGGGTTGAAAAACTGTTTTTT. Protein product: CAWRGGQGVEKLFF.

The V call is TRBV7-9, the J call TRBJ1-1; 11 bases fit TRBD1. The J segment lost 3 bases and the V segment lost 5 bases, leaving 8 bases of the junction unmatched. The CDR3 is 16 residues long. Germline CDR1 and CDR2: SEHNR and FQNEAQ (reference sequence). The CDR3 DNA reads TGTGCCAGCAGCACGGACAGGGGGCGTATCGACACTGAAGCTTTCTTT. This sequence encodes CASSTDRGRIDTEAFF.

The CDR3 here is CASSIRGAPETQYF. Written as DNA, the CDR3 is TGTGCCAGCAGTATTCGGGGGGCCCCAGAGACCCAGTACTTC. The chain joins TRBV6-6 to TRBJ2-5; possible D gene TRBD2, 7 bases. CDR1 is MNHNY, CDR2 SVGAGI, per germline (reference sequence). The CDR3 sequence is 14 residues long. Trimming stripped 5 bases from V and 4 bases from J, with 14 bases between.